These 32 T cell receptor beta chains were all obtained from the same sample, sequenced in a study of control samples from healthy donors and cancer patients. Assay: immunoSEQ multiplex PCR; the TCRdb copy retains only in-frame clones and omits some. This table has 150,000 or so clones, under 95% appearing once. The specimen was blood. The receptors shown here come from a young man in good health.

The V gene is TRBV4-2, the J gene TRBJ1-1; D not certain. Germline V gives CDR1 LGHNA, CDR2 YNFKEQ. CDR3 size: 19 residues. V dropped 3 bases and J dropped 0 bases, with 23 bases sitting between them. CDR3 in DNA: TGTGCCAGCAGCCATACCCTAATCCCACTTGTCATAATGAACACTGAAGCTTTCTTT. Translation: CASSHTLIPLVIMNTEAFF.

The chain carries TRBV7-8 and TRBJ2-1; D is perhaps TRBD2 (5 bases). The CDR3 is made up of 18 amino acids. The germline gives CDR1 SGHVS, CDR2 FQNEAQ. Trimming removed 2 bases at V and 5 bases at J, with 22 bases between. DNA of the CDR3: TGTGCCAGCAGCTTACGAGGTATGGACCCTTTGAGGGACAATGAGCAGTTCTTC. Translation gives CASSLRGMDPLRDNEQFF.

The genes are TRBV7-2 and TRBJ2-3; D is possibly TRBD1 (5 bases). The V gene's germline CDR1 is SGHTA and CDR2 FQGNSA. Trimming cost V 2 bases and J 3 bases, with 18 bases left between them. This CDR3 spans 17 amino acids. CDR3 protein: CASSLRSLRDRTDTQYF. Here the CDR3 DNA reads TGTGCCAGCAGCTTAAGGTCCCTCAGGGATCGAACAGATACGCAGTATTTT. Based on the CDR3 plus reference TRBV7-2 and TRBJ2-3, the full variable domain is GAGVSQSPSNKVTEKGKDVELRCDPISGHTALYWYRQSLGQGLEFLIYFQGNSAPDKSGLPSDRFSAERTGGSVSTLTIQRTQQEDSAVYLCASSLRSLRDRTDTQYFGPGTRLTVL.

The chain combines TRBV18 with TRBJ1-1; D is unclear. V shed 0 bases and J shed 1 base, with 3 bases lying between them. This CDR3 comprises 13 residues. CDR1 is KGHSH and CDR2 is LQKENI in the germline V gene. CDR3 DNA: TGTGCCAGCTCACCACCAGGGAACACTGAAGCTTTCTTT. Amino acid sequence: CASSPPGNTEAFF.

The V and J genes are TRBV5-6 and TRBJ1-1; D unresolved. CDR3 length: 13 residues. The germline V gene has CDR1 SGHDT and CDR2 YYEEEE. V was clipped by 5 bases and J by 1 base, with 9 bases between them. The CDR3 reads CASSLIRNTEAFF. CDR3 in DNA: TGTGCCAGCAGTTTGATACGGAACACTGAAGCTTTCTTT.

The chain has TRBV5-1 and TRBJ2-5; perhaps TRBD2 as D (6 bases). Germline CDR1 SGHRS, CDR2 YFSETQ. The CDR3 covers 15 residues. Trimming shortened V by 4 bases and J by 1 base, and 14 bases separated the two germline ends. The CDR3 loop is CASSPPTSLQETQYF. For the CDR3, the DNA is TGCGCCAGCAGCCCCCCTACTAGCCTCCAAGAGACCCAGTACTTC.

V is TRBV6-6 and J is TRBJ2-2; 9 bases line up with TRBD2. The CDR3 is made up of 13 amino acids. Germline CDR1 reads MNHNY; CDR2 reads SVGAGI (reference sequence). The CDR3 loop is CASQRGEIGELFF. The CDR3 coding sequence is TGTGCTAGCCAGCGGGGGGAGATCGGGGAGCTGTTTTTT.

This clone came up once. CDR3 sequence: CASSRRPEKGTDTQYF. The CDR3 DNA sequence: TGCGCCAGCAGCCGGCGGCCCGAAAAAGGGACAGATACGCAGTATTTT. The V and J genes are TRBV4-1 and TRBJ2-3, with unresolved D. Trimming stripped 4 bases from V and 3 bases from J, with 17 bases between. The CDR3 has 16 amino acids. Germline V gene lookup returns CDR1 MGHRA and CDR2 YSYEKL.

The chain recombines TRBV2 with TRBJ2-7, with D tentatively TRBD2 (6 bases). Trimming shortened V by 11 bases and J by 4 bases, and 15 bases separated the two germline ends. The germline gives CDR1 SNHLY, CDR2 FYNNEI. The CDR3 sequence is 12 residues long. The CDR3 protein is CAGGGNRYEQYF. The CDR3 DNA is TGTGCCGGTGGGGGGAATAGGTACGAGCAGTACTTC.

The genes are TRBV7-9 and TRBJ1-6, with 7 bases lining up with TRBD1. Germline V gene sequence: CDR1 SEHNR, CDR2 FQNEAQ (reference sequence). The J segment lost 8 bases and the V segment lost 4 bases, leaving 8 bases of the junction unmatched. The CDR3 loop spans 15 amino acids. CDR3 residues: CASSSGGGGHSPLHF. In nucleotides, the CDR3 is TGTGCCAGCAGCTCAGGGGGGGGTGGGCATTCACCCCTCCACTTT.

V is TRBV10-1 and J is TRBJ1-1; the D gene is possibly TRBD1 (6 bases). The ends were cut back, 3 bases at V and 3 bases at J, with 11 bases in the middle. The CDR3 consists of 14 residues. Germline V gene lookup returns CDR1 WNHNN and CDR2 SYGVQD (reference sequence). The CDR3 region is CASSESGVYTEAFF. CDR3 coding DNA: TGCGCCAGCAGTGAATCAGGGGTTTACACTGAAGCTTTCTTT.

The rearrangement links TRBV9 to TRBJ2-2; D might be TRBD1 (5 bases). Trimming took 1 base from V and 7 from J, leaving 11 bases between them. The CDR3 spans 14 residues. Per germline, CDR1 SGDLS and CDR2 YYNGEE. The CDR3 is CASSVQGLGGELFF. CDR3 bases: TGTGCCAGCAGCGTACAGGGCCTCGGCGGGGAGCTGTTTTTT.

The J gene is TRBJ1-1, the V gene TRBV19, with 8 bases identical to TRBD1. The J segment lost 2 bases and the V segment lost 1 base, leaving 3 bases of the junction unmatched. In germline, CDR1 is LNHDA, CDR2 SQIVND (reference sequence). The CDR3 spans 15 residues. The CDR3 DNA reads as TGTGCCAGTAGTATAGGGACAGGGTTTAACACTGAAGCTTTCTTT. It specifies CASSIGTGFNTEAFF.

The chain carries TRBV5-1 and TRBJ2-7; the match to TRBD1 covers 8 bases. This CDR3 comprises 15 residues. V gave up 3 bases and J gave up 3 bases; unmatched junction bases: 8. The germline CDR1 and CDR2 sequences are SGHRS and YFSETQ. CDR3 in amino acids: CASSSWTGPVYEQYF. CDR3 sequence (DNA): TGCGCCAGCAGCTCTTGGACAGGGCCAGTCTACGAGCAGTACTTC.

V and J are TRBV3-1 (or the pseudogene TRBV3-2) and TRBJ2-1, with 12 bases identical to TRBD2. V trimming: 0 bases; J trimming: 1 base; junction bases outside the gene matches: 4. The CDR3 consists of 18 residues. Germline V gene lookup returns CDR1 LGHDT and CDR2 YNNKEL (reference sequence). The CDR3 nucleotides are TGTGCCAGCAGCCAAGAACAGACTAGCGGGAGATCCTACAATGAGCAGTTCTTC. Amino acid sequence: CASSQEQTSGRSYNEQFF.

The chain has TRBV6-4 and TRBJ2-5, with D possibly matching TRBD2 (7 bases). The CDR3 length is 16 residues. The V end was cut by 2 bases, the J end by 5 bases, with 18 bases between. Germline CDR1 is MRHNA and CDR2 is SNTAGT. DNA of the CDR3: TGTGCCAGCAGTGACGCGGGGAGGGGGGGCCAGGAGACCCAGTACTTC. This codes for CASSDAGRGGQETQYF.

J is TRBJ1-1 and V is TRBV14; no clear D. The V end was cut by 8 bases, the J end by 1 base, with 11 bases between. The germline V gene has CDR1 SGHDN and CDR2 FVKESK. The CDR3 is 13 amino acids. This CDR3 reads CASSYVWNTEAFF. The CDR3 region has the DNA TGTGCCAGCTCGTACGTCTGGAACACTGAAGCTTTCTTT.

The CDR3 DNA reads as TGTGCCAGTAGCCGGACAGCATCCTACGAGCAGTACTTC. It is translated as CASSRTASYEQYF. The rearrangement uses TRBV19 and TRBJ2-7, with D tentatively TRBD1 (6 bases). Between the trimmed V and J ends, which lost 6 bases and 1 base, there was a span of 10 bases. The V gene's germline CDR1 is LNHDA and CDR2 SQIVND (reference sequence). The CDR3 contains 13 residues. Full variable domain (remainder filled in from reference TRBV19 and TRBJ2-7): DGGITQSPKYLFRKEGQNVTLSCEQNLNHDAMYWYRQDPGQGLRLIYYSQIVNDFQKGDIAEGYSVSREKKESFPLTVTSAQKNPTAFYLCASSRTASYEQYFGPGTRLTVT.

The chain combines TRBV28 with TRBJ2-7; D gene uncertain. This CDR3 has 12 amino acids. V dropped 5 bases and J dropped 1 base, with 6 bases sitting between them. Per the germline V gene, CDR1 is MDHEN and CDR2 is SYDVKM. The CDR3 region is CASSIISYEQYF. CDR3 coding DNA: TGTGCCAGCAGTATAATATCCTACGAGCAGTACTTC.

This clone was seen once. The gene calls are TRBV7-9 and TRBJ1-4; D gene unclear. The V gene lost 5 bases and the J gene lost 8 bases, with 9 bases spanning the gap. Looked up from germline, CDR1 is SEHNR and CDR2 is FQNEAQ (reference sequence). The CDR3 covers 12 residues. CDR3 protein: CASSLLEEKLFF. The DNA for the CDR3 is TGTGCCAGCAGCCTATTAGAAGAAAAACTGTTTTTT.

CDR3 in amino acids: CASSLVRDTEAFF. The CDR3 region has the DNA TGCGCCAGCAGCTTGGTAAGGGACACTGAAGCTTTCTTT. The chain employs TRBV5-1 and TRBJ1-1; no clear D gene. Trimming took off 0 bases at V and 3 bases at J, with 6 bases between the two ends. Germline assignment: CDR1 SGHRS and CDR2 YFSETQ. CDR3 length: 13 amino acids.

The CDR3 is CASSEDVSDSYNEQFF. The CDR3 DNA sequence: TGTGCCAGCAGTGAAGATGTCTCGGACAGCTACAATGAGCAGTTCTTC. The chain has TRBV28 and TRBJ2-1, with D tentatively TRBD1 (6 bases). Germline loops: CDR1 MDHEN, CDR2 SYDVKM. Trimming took 5 bases from V and 3 from J, leaving 17 bases between them. CDR3 length: 16 amino acids.

This chain connects TRBV11-1 to TRBJ2-1; 12 positions agree with TRBD2. Germline CDR1 is SGHAT and CDR2 is FQDESV (reference sequence). J was trimmed by 7 bases and V by 5 bases; bases with no gene match: 9. The CDR3 has 16 residues. The CDR3 is CASSRKLAGGRNEQFF. CDR3 in DNA: TGTGCCAGCAGCCGTAAACTAGCGGGAGGACGGAATGAGCAGTTCTTC.

The chain recombines TRBV24-1 with TRBJ2-3; 7 positions match TRBD2. There are 15 residues in the CDR3. Germline V lookup: CDR1 KGHDR, CDR2 SFDVKD. Trimming took 3 bases from V and 5 from J; bases not matched to a gene: 7. The CDR3 DNA reads as TGTGCCACCAGTGATGGCCGGGGGGAATTAGATACGCAGTATTTT. Translation: CATSDGRGELDTQYF.

The CDR3 is CASSGTSGVDEQFF. DNA of the CDR3: TGTGCCAGCAGTGGGACTAGCGGGGTGGATGAGCAGTTCTTC. V and J are TRBV2 and TRBJ2-1, with 12 positions matching TRBD2. Germline CDR1 reads SNHLY; CDR2 reads FYNNEI. The J segment lost 8 bases and the V segment lost 4 bases, leaving 3 bases of the junction unmatched. The CDR3 extends over 14 amino acids.

V usage is TRBV27 and J usage is TRBJ2-7, with 7 nucleotides matching TRBD2. Germline lookup yields CDR1 MNHEY and CDR2 SMNVEV (reference sequence). V lost 0 bases and J lost 3; bases outside the gene matches: 2. This CDR3 spans 14 amino acids. The DNA of the CDR3 is TGTGCCAGCAGTTTATCGGGAGGGGTCTACGAGCAGTACTTC. The encoded protein is CASSLSGGVYEQYF.

Regarding this clone: Other DNA sequences in this sample translate to the same CDR3. The chain joins TRBV7-9 to TRBJ1-3; D is unclear. The V gene's germline CDR1 is SEHNR and CDR2 FQNEAQ (reference sequence). Between the trimmed V and J ends, which lost 2 bases and 4 bases, there was a span of 3 bases. CDR3 length: 12 residues. DNA of the CDR3: TGTGCCAGCAGCTTATCCGGAAACACCATATATTTT. Protein sequence: CASSLSGNTIYF.

The gene calls are TRBV6-5 and TRBJ1-1, with 8 bases matching TRBD1. In germline, CDR1 is MNHEY, CDR2 SVGAGI. J lost 4 bases, V lost 6 bases, and 7 bases had no gene match. This CDR3 contains 14 residues. CDR3 region: CASRIGQGRTEAFF. Written as DNA, the CDR3 is TGTGCCAGCAGAATCGGACAGGGTCGCACTGAAGCTTTCTTT.

This rearrangement joins TRBV7-9 to TRBJ2-1; either TRBD1 or TRBD2 may fit D (5 bases each). CDR1 is SEHNR and CDR2 is FQNEAQ in the germline V gene (reference sequence). CDR3 length equals 12 residues. The V gene lost 6 bases and the J gene lost 8 bases, with 11 bases spanning the gap. The CDR3 region has the DNA TGTGCCAGCAGATTCAGGGACGATGAGCAGTTCTTC. It encodes CASRFRDDEQFF.

The rearrangement uses TRBV6-2 or TRBV6-3 and TRBJ2-1, with 10 bases identical to TRBD1. The CDR3 sequence is 11 residues long. V lost 5 bases to trimming and J lost 16 bases; unmatched junction nucleotides: 5. Germline V gene sequence: CDR1 MNHEY, CDR2 SVGEGT. CDR3 sequence reads: CASSGRDRGFF. The CDR3 DNA reads as TGTGCCAGCAGTGGCCGGGACAGGGGCTTCTTC.

The gene calls are TRBV6-1 and TRBJ1-6; D is unclear. The V and J ends lost 1 base and 9 bases respectively, with 13 bases between them. The CDR3 extends over 15 amino acids. CDR1 MNHNS and CDR2 SASEGT come from the germline V gene. The CDR3 DNA follows: TGTGCCAGCAGTGAAGATCCGGATTCTACTTCACCCCTCCACTTT. This codes for CASSEDPDSTSPLHF.

V and J are TRBV23-1 and TRBJ1-4, with a possible D match to TRBD1 (6 bases). TRBV23-1 is an open reading frame whose function is uncertain. The V gene lost 5 bases and the J gene lost 8 bases, with 21 bases spanning the gap. The CDR3 is made up of 16 amino acids. DNA of the CDR3: TGCGCCAGCAGTTCGGAACCGGGACACCGAAGGGAAAAACTGTTTTTT. Amino acids: CASSSEPGHRREKLFF.